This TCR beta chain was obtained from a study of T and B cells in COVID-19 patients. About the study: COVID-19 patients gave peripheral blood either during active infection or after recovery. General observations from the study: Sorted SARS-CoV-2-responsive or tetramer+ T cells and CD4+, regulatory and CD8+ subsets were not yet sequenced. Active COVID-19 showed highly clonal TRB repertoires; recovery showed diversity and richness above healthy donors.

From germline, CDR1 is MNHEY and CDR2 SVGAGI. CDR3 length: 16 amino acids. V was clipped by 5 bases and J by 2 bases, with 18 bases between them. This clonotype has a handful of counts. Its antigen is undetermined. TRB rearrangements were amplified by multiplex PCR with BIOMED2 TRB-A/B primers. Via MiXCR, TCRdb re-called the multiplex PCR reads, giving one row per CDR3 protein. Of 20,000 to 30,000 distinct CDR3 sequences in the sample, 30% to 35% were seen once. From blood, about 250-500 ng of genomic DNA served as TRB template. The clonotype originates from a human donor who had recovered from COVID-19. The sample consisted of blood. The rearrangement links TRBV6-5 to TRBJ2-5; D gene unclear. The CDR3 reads CASSEAVRRWQETQYF. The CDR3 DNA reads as TGTGCCAGCAGTGAAGCTGTCAGGAGATGGCAAGAGACCCAGTACTTC.